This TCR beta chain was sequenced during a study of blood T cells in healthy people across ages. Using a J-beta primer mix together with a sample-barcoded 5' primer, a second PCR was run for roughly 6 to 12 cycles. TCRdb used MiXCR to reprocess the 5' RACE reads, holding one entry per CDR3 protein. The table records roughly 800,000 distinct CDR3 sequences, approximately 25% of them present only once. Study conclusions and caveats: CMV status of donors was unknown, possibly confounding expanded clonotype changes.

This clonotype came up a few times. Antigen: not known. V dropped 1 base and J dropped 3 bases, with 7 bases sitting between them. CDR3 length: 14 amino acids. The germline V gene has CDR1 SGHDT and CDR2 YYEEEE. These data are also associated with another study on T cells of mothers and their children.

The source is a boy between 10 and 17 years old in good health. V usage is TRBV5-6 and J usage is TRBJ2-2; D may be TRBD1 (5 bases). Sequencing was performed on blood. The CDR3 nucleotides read TGTGCCAGCAGCTTGCCAGGGCACACCGGGGAGCTGTTTTTT. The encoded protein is CASSLPGHTGELFF.